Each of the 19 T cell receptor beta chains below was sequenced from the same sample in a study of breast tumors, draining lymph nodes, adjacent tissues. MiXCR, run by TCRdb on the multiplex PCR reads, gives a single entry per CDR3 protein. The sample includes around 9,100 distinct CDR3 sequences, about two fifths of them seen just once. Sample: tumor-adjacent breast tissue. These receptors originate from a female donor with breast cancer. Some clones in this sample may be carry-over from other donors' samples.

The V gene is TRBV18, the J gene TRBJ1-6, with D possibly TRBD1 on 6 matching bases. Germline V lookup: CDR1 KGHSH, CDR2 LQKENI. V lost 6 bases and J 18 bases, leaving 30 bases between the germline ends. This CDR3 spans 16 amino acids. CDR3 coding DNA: TGTGCCAGCTCCCATAGGGACAAGACCTATAATTCACCCACCCACTTT. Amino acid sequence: CASSHRDKTYNSPTHF. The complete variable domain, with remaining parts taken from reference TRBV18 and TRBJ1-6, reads NAGVMQNPRHLVRRRGQEARLRCSPMKGHSHVYWYRQLPEEGLKFMVYLQKENIIDESGMPKERFSAEFPKEGPSILRIQQVVRGDSAAYFCASSHRDKTYNSPTHFGNGTRLTVT.

DNA for the CDR3: TGTGCCAGCAGTTTGGACCGGGGGGGAGATACGCAGTATTTT. Encoded protein: CASSLDRGGDTQYF. V usage is TRBV28 and J usage is TRBJ2-3, with 8 bases identical to TRBD2. The CDR3 runs 14 residues. Losses at the gene ends were 3 bases for V and 5 bases for J; bases not matched to a gene: 4. Germline CDR1 MDHEN, CDR2 SYDVKM.

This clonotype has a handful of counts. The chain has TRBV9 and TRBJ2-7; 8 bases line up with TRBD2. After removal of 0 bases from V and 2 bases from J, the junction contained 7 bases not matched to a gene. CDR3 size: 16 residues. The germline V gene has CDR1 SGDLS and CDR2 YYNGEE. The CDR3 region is CASSVELAGSPYEQYF. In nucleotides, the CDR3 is TGTGCCAGCAGCGTAGAATTAGCGGGGTCTCCCTACGAGCAGTACTTC.

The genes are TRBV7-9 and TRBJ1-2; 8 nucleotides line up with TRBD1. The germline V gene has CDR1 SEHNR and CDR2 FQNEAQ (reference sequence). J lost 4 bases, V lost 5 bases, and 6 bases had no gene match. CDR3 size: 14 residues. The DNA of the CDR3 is TGTGCCAGCAGCCCAGGGGGCGGGGGCTATGGCTACACCTTC. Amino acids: CASSPGGGGYGYTF. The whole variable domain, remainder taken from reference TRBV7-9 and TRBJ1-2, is DTGVSQNPRHKITKRGQNVTFRCDPISEHNRLYWYRQTLGQGPEFLTYFQNEAQLEKSRLLSDRFSAERPKGSFSTLEIQRTEQGDSAMYLCASSPGGGGYGYTFGSGTRLTVV.

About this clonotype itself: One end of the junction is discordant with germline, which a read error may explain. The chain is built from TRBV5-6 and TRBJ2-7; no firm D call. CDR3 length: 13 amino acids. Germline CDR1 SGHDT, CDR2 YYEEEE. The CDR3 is CASSLGSSYEQYF. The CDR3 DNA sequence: TGCGCCAGCAGCTTGGGGTCCTCCTACGAGCAGTACTTC.

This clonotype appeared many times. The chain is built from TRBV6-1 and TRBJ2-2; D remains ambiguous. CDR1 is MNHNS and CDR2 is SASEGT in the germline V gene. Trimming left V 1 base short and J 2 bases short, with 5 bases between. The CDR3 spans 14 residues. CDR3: CASSEGYNTGELFF. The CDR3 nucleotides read TGTGCCAGCAGTGAAGGTTACAACACCGGGGAGCTGTTTTTT.

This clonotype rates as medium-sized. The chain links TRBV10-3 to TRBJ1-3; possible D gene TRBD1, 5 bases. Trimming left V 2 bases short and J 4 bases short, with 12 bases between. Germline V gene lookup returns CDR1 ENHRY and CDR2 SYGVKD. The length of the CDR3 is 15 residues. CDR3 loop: CAISEAGGAGNTIYF. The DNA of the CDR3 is TGTGCCATCAGTGAGGCTGGAGGGGCGGGAAACACCATATATTTT.

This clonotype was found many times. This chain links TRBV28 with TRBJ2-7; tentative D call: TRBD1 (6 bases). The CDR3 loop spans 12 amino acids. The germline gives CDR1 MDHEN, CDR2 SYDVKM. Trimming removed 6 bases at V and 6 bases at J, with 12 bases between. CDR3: CASRQGGSEQYF. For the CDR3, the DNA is TGTGCCAGCAGACAGGGTGGTTCCGAGCAGTACTTC.

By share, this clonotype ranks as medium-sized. The CDR3 reads CASSYQGEVTGELFF. CDR3 sequence (DNA): TGTGCCAGCAGCTACCAAGGGGAAGTTACCGGGGAGCTGTTTTTT. The rearrangement links TRBV9 to TRBJ2-2; possibly TRBD1 for D (5 bases). Germline V gene lookup returns CDR1 SGDLS and CDR2 YYNGEE. V was clipped by 4 bases and J by 5 bases, with 15 bases between them. The CDR3 totals 15 residues.

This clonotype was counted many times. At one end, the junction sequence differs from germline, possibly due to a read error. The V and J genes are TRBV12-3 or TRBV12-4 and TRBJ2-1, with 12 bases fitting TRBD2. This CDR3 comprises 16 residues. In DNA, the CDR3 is TGTGCCAGCAGTCCGAGGACTAGCGGGGATCACAATGGGCAGTTCTTC. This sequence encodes CASSPRTSGDHNGQFF.

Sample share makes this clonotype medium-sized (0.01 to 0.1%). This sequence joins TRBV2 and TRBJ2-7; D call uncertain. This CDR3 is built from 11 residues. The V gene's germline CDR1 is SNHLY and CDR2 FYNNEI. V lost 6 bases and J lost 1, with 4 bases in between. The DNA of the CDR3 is TGTGCCAGCAGGGTGTCCTACGAGCAGTACTTC. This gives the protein CASRVSYEQYF.

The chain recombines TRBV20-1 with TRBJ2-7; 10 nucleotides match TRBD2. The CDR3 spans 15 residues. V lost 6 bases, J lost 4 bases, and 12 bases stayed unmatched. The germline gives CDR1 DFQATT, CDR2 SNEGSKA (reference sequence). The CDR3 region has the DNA TGCAGTGCGCTCCGGGCTAGCGGGAGAGGGTACGAGCAGTACTTC. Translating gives CSALRASGRGYEQYF.

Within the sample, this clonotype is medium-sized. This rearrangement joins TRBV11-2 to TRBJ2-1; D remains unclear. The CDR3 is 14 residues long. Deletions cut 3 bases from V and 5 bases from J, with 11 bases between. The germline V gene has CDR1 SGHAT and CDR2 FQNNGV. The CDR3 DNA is TGTGCCAGCAGCTTGGGTAGTGTCGACAATGAGCAGTTCTTC. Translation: CASSLGSVDNEQFF.

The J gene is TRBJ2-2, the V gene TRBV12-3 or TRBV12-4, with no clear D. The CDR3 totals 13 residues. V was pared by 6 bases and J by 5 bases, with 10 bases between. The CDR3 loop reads CASSLDTTGELFF. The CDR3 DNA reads TGTGCCAGCAGCCTCGACACTACCGGGGAGCTGTTTTTT.

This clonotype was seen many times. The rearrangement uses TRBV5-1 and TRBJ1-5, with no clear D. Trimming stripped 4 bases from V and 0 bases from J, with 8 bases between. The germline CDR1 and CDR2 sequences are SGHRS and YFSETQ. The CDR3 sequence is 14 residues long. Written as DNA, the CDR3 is TGCGCCAGCAGCGTAGATGGTAGCAATCAGCCCCAGCATTTT. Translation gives CASSVDGSNQPQHF.

The DNA of the CDR3 is TGTGCCAGCAGCAGACAGGGTAAACACAATGAGCAGTTCTTC. This codes for CASSRQGKHNEQFF. V gene TRBV7-9 combines with J gene TRBJ2-1; 7 positions match TRBD1. Germline V gene data show CDR1 as SEHNR and CDR2 as FQNEAQ (reference sequence). The ends lost 5 bases at V and 5 bases at J; junction bases unmatched: 6. The CDR3 consists of 14 residues. Filled out from reference TRBV7-9 and TRBJ2-1, the complete variable domain reads DTGVSQNPRHKITKRGQNVTFRCDPISEHNRLYWYRQTLGQGPEFLTYFQNEAQLEKSRLLSDRFSAERPKGSFSTLEIQRTEQGDSAMYLCASSRQGKHNEQFFGPGTRLTVL.

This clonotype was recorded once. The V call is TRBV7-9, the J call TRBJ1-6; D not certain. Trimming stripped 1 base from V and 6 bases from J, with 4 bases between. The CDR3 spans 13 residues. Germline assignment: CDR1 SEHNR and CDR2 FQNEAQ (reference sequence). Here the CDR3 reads CASSLGVNSPLHF. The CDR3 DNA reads TGTGCCAGCAGCTTAGGAGTTAATTCACCCCTCCACTTT.

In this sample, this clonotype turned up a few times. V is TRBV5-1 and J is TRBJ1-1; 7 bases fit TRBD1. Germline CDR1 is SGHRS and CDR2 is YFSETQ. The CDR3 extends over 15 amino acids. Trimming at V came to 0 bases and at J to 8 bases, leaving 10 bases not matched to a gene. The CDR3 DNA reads TGCGCCAGCAGCTTGGAGACAGGGATGGTAAGGGAAGCTTTCTTT. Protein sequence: CASSLETGMVREAFF.

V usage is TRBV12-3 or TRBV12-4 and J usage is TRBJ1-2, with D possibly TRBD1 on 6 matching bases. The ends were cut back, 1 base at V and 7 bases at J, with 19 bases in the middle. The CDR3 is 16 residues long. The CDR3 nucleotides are TGTGCCAGCAGTTTAGTTTGGGACACGGACTTATCTGGCTACACCTTC. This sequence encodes CASSLVWDTDLSGYTF.